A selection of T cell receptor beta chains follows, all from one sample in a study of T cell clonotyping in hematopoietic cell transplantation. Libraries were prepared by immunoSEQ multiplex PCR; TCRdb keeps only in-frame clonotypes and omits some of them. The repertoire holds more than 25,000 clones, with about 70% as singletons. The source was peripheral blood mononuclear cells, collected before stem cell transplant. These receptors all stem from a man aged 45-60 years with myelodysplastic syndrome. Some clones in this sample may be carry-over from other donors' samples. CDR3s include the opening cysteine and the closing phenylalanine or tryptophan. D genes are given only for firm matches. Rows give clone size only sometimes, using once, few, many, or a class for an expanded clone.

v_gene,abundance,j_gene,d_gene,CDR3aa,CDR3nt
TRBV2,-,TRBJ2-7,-,CASIGGGRGEQYF,TGTGCCAGCATAGGAGGGGGGCGCGGGGAGCAGTACTTC
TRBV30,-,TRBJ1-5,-,CAWTSNDFGQPQHF,TGTGCCTGGACATCGAACGATTTTGGTCAGCCCCAGCATTTT
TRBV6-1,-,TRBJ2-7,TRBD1,CASSEMKAGGHEQYF,TGTGCCAGCAGTGAAATGAAGGCAGGGGGCCACGAGCAGTACTTC
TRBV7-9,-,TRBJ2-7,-,CASRPYREFYEQYF,TGTGCCAGCAGGCCATACAGGGAGTTCTACGAGCAGTACTTC
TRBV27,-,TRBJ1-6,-,CASSSGLYNSPLHF,TGTGCCAGCAGTTCCGGACTCTATAATTCACCCCTCCACTTT
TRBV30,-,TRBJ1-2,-,CAWSQVGDGYTF,TGTGCCTGGAGTCAGGTGGGGGATGGCTACACCTTC
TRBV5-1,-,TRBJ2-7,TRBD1,CASSLNPGQGYEQYF,TGCGCCAGCAGCTTAAATCCGGGACAGGGATACGAGCAGTACTTC
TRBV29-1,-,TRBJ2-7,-,CSVAGDGHSYEQYF,TGCAGCGTTGCCGGGGACGGCCACTCCTACGAGCAGTACTTC
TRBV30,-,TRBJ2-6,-,CAWRGGSGANVLTF,TGTGCCTGGAGGGGGGGCTCTGGGGCCAACGTCCTGACTTTC
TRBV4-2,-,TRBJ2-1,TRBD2,CASSQDSGNLHNEQFF,TGTGCCAGCAGCCAAGATAGCGGGAACCTACACAATGAGCAGTTCTTC
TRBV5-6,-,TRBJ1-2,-,CASSLGGQVSTRGGYTF,TGTGCCAGCAGCTTGGGTGGGCAGGTATCTACTCGCGGGGGCTACACCTTC
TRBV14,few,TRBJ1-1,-,CASSEGGAMATEAFF,TGTGCCAGCAGCGAAGGGGGGGCTATGGCGACTGAAGCTTTCTTT
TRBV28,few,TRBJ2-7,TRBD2,CASSSEGGVEEVRQYF,TGTGCCAGCAGCTCAGAGGGAGGGGTAGAAGAAGTTCGGCAGTACTTC
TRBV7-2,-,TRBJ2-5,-,CASSPGLRSETQYF,TGTGCCAGCAGCCCGGGATTGCGGTCCGAGACCCAGTACTTC
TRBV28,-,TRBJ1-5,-,CVTSRGHSNQPQHF,TGTGTCACCTCGCGGGGCCATAGCAATCAGCCCCAGCATTTT
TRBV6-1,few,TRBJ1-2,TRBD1,CASRWGQTNYGYTF,TGTGCCAGCAGGTGGGGACAGACGAACTATGGCTACACCTTC
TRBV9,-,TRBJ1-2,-,CASSVGIGQVEVGYTF,TGTGCCAGCAGCGTAGGGATTGGGCAGGTAGAGGTTGGCTACACCTTC
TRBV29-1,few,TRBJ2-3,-,CSVVGGGPTSTDTQYF,TGCAGCGTTGTCGGTGGGGGGCCGACTAGCACAGATACGCAGTATTTT
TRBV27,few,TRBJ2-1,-,CASSLWGTSYNEQFF,TGTGCCAGCAGTTTATGGGGTACCTCCTACAATGAGCAGTTCTTC
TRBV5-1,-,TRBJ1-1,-,CASSLGQGSFIAEAFF,TGCGCCAGCAGCTTGGGCCAGGGAAGTTTTATCGCTGAAGCTTTCTTT